What follows are 12 T cell receptor beta chains derived from one specimen sequenced in a study of T-cell reconstitution after alpha-beta-depleted transplantation in children. It was with unique molecular identifiers that the TCRbeta library was prepared. TCRdb re-derived calls from the PCR reads in MiXCR, one entry per CDR3 protein. The sample includes 300,000 to 350,000 distinct CDR3 sequences, around 15% of them seen just once. Source: PBMCs, mostly from graft donor cells, taken 360 days after TCRalphabeta/CD19-depleted stem cell transplant. All receptors come from a male patient between 2 and 10 years old who had a stem cell transplant for acute lymphoblastic leukemia, so the T cells may come from the graft donor.

V usage is TRBV4-3 and J usage is TRBJ2-7, with D perhaps TRBD1 or TRBD2 (5 bases each). The CDR3 loop spans 15 amino acids. Trimming took off 0 bases at V and 3 bases at J, with 12 bases between the two ends. Germline V CDR1 and CDR2: LGHNA, YSLEER. The CDR3 sequence: CASSQDFGDGYEQYF. The CDR3 coding sequence is TGCGCCAGCAGCCAAGATTTCGGGGACGGCTACGAGCAGTACTTC.

This clonotype was counted a few times. The rearrangement links TRBV7-3 to TRBJ2-1; D might be TRBD1 or TRBD2, each matching 5 bases. Germline-derived CDR1 and CDR2 are SGHTA and FQGTGA. This CDR3 contains 14 residues. Between the trimmed V and J ends, which lost 2 bases and 9 bases, there was a span of 14 bases. This chain's CDR3 is CASSLDRGSGEQFF. CDR3 coding DNA: TGTGCCAGCAGCTTAGACAGAGGGAGTGGTGAGCAGTTCTTC.

This chain links TRBV20-1 with TRBJ2-7; D perhaps matches TRBD1 (5 bases). The CDR3 spans 16 residues. Trimming left V 1 base short and J 2 bases short, with 18 bases between. CDR1 and CDR2 (germline): DFQATT, SNEGSKA (reference sequence). CDR3 sequence: CSARVPRAQVTYEQYF. The CDR3 nucleotides read TGCAGTGCTAGAGTCCCTCGGGCACAGGTTACCTACGAGCAGTACTTC.

This chain connects TRBV29-1 to TRBJ2-7, with D unresolved. CDR1 and CDR2 from the germline V gene are SQVTM and ANQGSEA. This CDR3 region has 14 residues. V lost 5 bases to trimming and J lost 3 bases, with 17 bases between them. The CDR3, as DNA: TGCAGCGTTACTAAGGGTCGACTGAACTACGAGCAGTACTTC. Translating it yields CSVTKGRLNYEQYF.

The chain is built from TRBV11-2 and TRBJ2-1, with D tentatively TRBD1 (5 bases). The germline V gene has CDR1 SGHAT and CDR2 FQNNGV. The V end lost 4 bases, the J end lost 6 bases, and 16 bases lay between the germline ends. The CDR3 is 15 amino acids. Written as DNA, the CDR3 is TGTGCCAGCAGCTCCCTAGGGGTAGCACTCAATGAGCAGTTCTTC. Protein: CASSSLGVALNEQFF.

The V call is TRBV10-3, the J call TRBJ1-3; no reliable D call. CDR1 is ENHRY and CDR2 is SYGVKD in the germline V gene. This CDR3 spans 15 amino acids. Between the trimmed V and J ends, which lost 5 bases and 2 bases, there was a span of 13 bases. The DNA for the CDR3 is TGTGCCATCAGTCGAGTGGCCGGGCCTGGAAACACCATATATTTT. As protein: CAISRVAGPGNTIYF.

Ten or more counts support this clonotype. V and J are TRBV12-3 or TRBV12-4 and TRBJ2-1; possibly TRBD2 for D (6 bases). Trimming pared 1 base from V and 6 bases from J, leaving 13 bases between. CDR3 length: 15 amino acids. Written as DNA, the CDR3 is TGTGCCAGCAGTTTAGAGGGACTTGCGGGCAATGAGCAGTTCTTC. It encodes CASSLEGLAGNEQFF.

The chain recombines TRBV6-5 with TRBJ2-6; a possible D gene is TRBD1 (5 bases). V dropped 2 bases and J dropped 0 bases, with 14 bases sitting between them. The V gene's germline CDR1 is MNHEY and CDR2 SVGAGI. The CDR3 is 18 residues long. Here the CDR3 DNA reads TGTGCCAGCAGTTACGGGCTGGGGCCGTACTCTGGGGCCAACGTCCTGACTTTC. It translates to CASSYGLGPYSGANVLTF.

This clonotype was counted a few times. V usage is TRBV4-3 and J usage is TRBJ2-3; 10 bases are a match to TRBD2. The germline V gene has CDR1 LGHNA and CDR2 YSLEER. The CDR3 totals 16 residues. V lost 4 bases, J lost 6 bases, and 10 bases stayed unmatched. CDR3 bases: TGCGCCAGCAGCCCGACTAGCGGGTTCCAGCGGGATACGCAGTATTTT. Its translation: CASSPTSGFQRDTQYF.

In this sample, this clonotype turned up a few times. The chain is built from TRBV10-3 and TRBJ2-1; 13 nucleotides agree with TRBD2. CDR3 size: 15 residues. Germline assignment: CDR1 ENHRY and CDR2 SYGVKD. V was pared by 6 bases and J by 7 bases, with 6 bases of the junction left unmatched. The CDR3 DNA sequence: TGTGCCATCAGCCGGACTAGCGGGAGAGTAAATGAGCAGTTCTTC. Translated, it gives CAISRTSGRVNEQFF.

The chain combines TRBV28 with TRBJ2-1, with TRBD2 matching 7 bases. Germline CDR1 MDHEN, CDR2 SYDVKM. Unmatched junction bases numbered 13, after V lost 5 bases and J lost 0 bases. The CDR3 sequence is 18 residues long. CDR3 nucleotide sequence: TGTGCCAGCAGTACCACTAGCGCCCTGAGGAGCTCCTACAATGAGCAGTTCTTC. Encoded protein: CASSTTSALRSSYNEQFF.

J is TRBJ2-7 and V is TRBV7-2; D is possibly TRBD2 (5 bases). The V end lost 3 bases, the J end lost 0 bases, and 27 bases lay between the germline ends. This CDR3 is built from 20 residues. Germline CDR1 SGHTA, CDR2 FQGNSA. The CDR3, as DNA: TGTGCCAGCAGCTTCCTGCCAATCTCTAATAGCGCCAAGAGCTCCTACGAGCAGTACTTC. This sequence encodes CASSFLPISNSAKSSYEQYF.